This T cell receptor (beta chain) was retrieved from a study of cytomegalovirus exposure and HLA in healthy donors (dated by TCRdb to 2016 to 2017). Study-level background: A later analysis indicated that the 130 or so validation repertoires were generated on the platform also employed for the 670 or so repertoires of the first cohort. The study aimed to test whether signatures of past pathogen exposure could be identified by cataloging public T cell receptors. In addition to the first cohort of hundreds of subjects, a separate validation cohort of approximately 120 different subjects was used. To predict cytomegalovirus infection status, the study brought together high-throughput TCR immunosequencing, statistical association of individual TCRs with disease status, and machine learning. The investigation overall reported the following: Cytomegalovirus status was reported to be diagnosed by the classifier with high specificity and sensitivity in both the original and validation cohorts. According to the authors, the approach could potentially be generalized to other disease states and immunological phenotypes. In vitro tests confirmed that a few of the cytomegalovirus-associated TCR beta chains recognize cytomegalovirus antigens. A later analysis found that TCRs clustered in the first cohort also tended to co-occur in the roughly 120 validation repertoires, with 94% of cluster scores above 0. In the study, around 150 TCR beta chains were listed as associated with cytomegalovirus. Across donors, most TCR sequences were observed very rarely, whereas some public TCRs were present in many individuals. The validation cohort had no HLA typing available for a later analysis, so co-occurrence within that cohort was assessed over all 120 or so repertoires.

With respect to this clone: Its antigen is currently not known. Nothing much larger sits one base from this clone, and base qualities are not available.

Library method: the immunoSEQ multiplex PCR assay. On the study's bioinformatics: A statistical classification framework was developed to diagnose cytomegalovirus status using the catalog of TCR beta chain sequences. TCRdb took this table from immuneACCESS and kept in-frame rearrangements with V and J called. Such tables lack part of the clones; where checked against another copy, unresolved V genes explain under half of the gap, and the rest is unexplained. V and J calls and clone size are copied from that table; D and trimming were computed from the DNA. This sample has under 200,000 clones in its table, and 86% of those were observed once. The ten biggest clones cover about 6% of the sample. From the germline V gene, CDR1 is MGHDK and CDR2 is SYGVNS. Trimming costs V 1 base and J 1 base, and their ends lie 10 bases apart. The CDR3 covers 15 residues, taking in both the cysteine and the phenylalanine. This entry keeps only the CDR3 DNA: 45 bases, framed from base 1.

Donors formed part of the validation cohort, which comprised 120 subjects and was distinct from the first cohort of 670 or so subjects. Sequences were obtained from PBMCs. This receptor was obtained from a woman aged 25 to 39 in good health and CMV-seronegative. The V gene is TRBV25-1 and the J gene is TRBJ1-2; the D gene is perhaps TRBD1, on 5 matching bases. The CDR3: CASSEWGRSNYGYTF. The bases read TGTGCCAGCAGTGAATGGGGCAGGAGTAACTATGGCTACACCTTC.